The clone carrying this TCR beta chain was observed many times. Molecular barcoding with unique molecular identifiers was used for the TCRbeta library. TCRdb re-called the PCR reads through MiXCR, storing one row per CDR3 protein. This sample has about 280,000 distinct CDR3 sequences; roughly 12% occur once, and the top ten carry 23%. This specimen comes from a study of T-cell reconstitution after alpha-beta-depleted transplantation in children. This material consisted of peripheral blood, taken 180 days after TCRalphabeta/CD19-depleted stem cell transplant. The sequence came from a male patient aged 2 to 9 who had a stem cell transplant for chronic granulomatous disease, so the T cells may come from the graft donor.

The CDR3 here is CASSLTGLPTVYEQYF. The CDR3, as DNA: TGTGCCAGCAGCTTGACGGGACTACCAACCGTCTACGAGCAGTACTTC. The chain joins TRBV5-5 to TRBJ2-7, with 7 bases matching TRBD2. The CDR3 consists of 16 residues. CDR1 SGHKS and CDR2 YYEKEE come from the germline V gene (reference sequence). Trimming took 1 base from V and 3 from J; bases not matched to a gene: 10. Together with reference TRBV5-5 and TRBJ2-7, the CDR3 gives the full variable domain: DAGVTQSPTHLIKTRGQQVTLRCSPISGHKSVSWYQQVLGQGPQFIFQYYEKEERGRGNFPDRFSARQFPNYSSELNVNALLLGDSALYLCASSLTGLPTVYEQYFGPGTRLTVT.